In this sample, the clone carrying this T cell receptor beta chain turned up many times. TCRdb passed the RT-PCR reads through MiXCR, listing each CDR3 protein once. The table records about 74,000 distinct CDR3 sequences, approximately 25% of them present only once. This CDR3 is 13 amino acids long. Germline V gene data show CDR1 as SGHAT and CDR2 as FQNNGV. V lost 5 bases to trimming and J lost 9 bases, with 14 bases between them. This sample was included in a study of patients and donors after allogeneic stem cell transplantation. The rearrangement links TRBV11-2 to TRBJ1-5; D call uncertain. Sequencing input: blood, either unsorted or a sorted T cell fraction (not recorded which). This TCR derives from a human donor who was either an allogeneic HSCT recipient or a stem cell or donor lymphocyte infusion donor (not recorded which). It is not recorded whose cells these are; they may come from a transplant donor. DNA of the CDR3: TGTGCCAGCAGCGACTCTCTCCGGAGGCCCCAGCATTTT. This translates into CASSDSLRRPQHF.